This T cell receptor beta chain was profiled in a study of beta chain features in type 1 diabetes. Study-level background: The samples had around 98 million sorted cells examined in all. Whole-study results and caveats: Among patients with Type 1 diabetes, TCRB CDR3s were moderately but significantly shorter in every one of the four CD4+ subsets.

Using CD45RO/CCR7/CD25/CD127/CD95/CD27, CD4+ naive, central memory, regulatory and stem cell-like memory cells were sorted. This clone was observed a few times. What it binds is not known. CDR3 length: 16 amino acids. CDR1 SGDLS and CDR2 YYNGEE come from the germline V gene. V gave up 3 bases and J gave up 5 bases, with 18 bases separating them. The isolated RNA, all of it, was reverse transcribed, so expressed TCRB transcripts were what got sequenced. Regulatory, naive and central memory T cell samples averaged approximately 3.8 million reads. Produced via immunoSEQ multiplex PCR; TCRdb's table is partial and in-frame only. The sample has around 690,000 clones; 9.5% to 15% are singletons.

Material: naive CD4+ T cells from blood. The sequence derives from a young man with type 1 diabetes. V is TRBV9 and J is TRBJ2-1; no clear D gene. CDR3 nucleotide sequence: TGTGCCAGCAGCGCGCACTTGAGTAGCCGGGACAATGAGCAGTTCTTC. It translates to CASSAHLSSRDNEQFF. The variable domain in full, completed from reference TRBV9 and TRBJ2-1, reads DSGVTQTPKHLITATGQRVTLRCSPRSGDLSVYWYQQSLDQGLQFLIQYYNGEERAKGNILERFSAQQFPDLHSELNLSSLELGDSALYFCASSAHLSSRDNEQFFGPGTRLTVL.